This T cell receptor (beta chain) emerged from a study of T cells in Graves' hyperthyroidism and ophthalmopathy. This clonotype turned up a few times. Its target is not known. RNA transcripts were the template for amplifying TCR beta CDR3 regions. The TCR CDR3 was amplified in a first-round RT-PCR using the HTBI primer set. TCRdb fed the multiplex PCR reads into MiXCR, producing one record per CDR3 protein. Counted here are 500,000 to 650,000 distinct CDR3 sequences, about 20% occurring once; the ten biggest clones make up roughly 47%. Exclusions: uncontrolled infection, other autoimmune disease, pregnancy, lactation. Study-wide findings and caveats: Blood shared most expanded thyroid clonotypes above 0.001. Stable hyperthyroidism and ophthalmopathy were separated using 13 V-J signatures.

The TCR comes from a man between 35 and 55 years old with Graves' ophthalmopathy. What was sequenced was blood.

CDR3 in DNA: TGTGCCAGCTCACCGGACAATGTCTCTGGAAACACCATATATTTT. Translating it yields CASSPDNVSGNTIYF. This chain links TRBV18 with TRBJ1-3; a possible D gene is TRBD1 (5 bases). V shed 3 bases and J shed 0 bases, with 9 bases lying between them. Germline CDR1 is KGHSH and CDR2 is LQKENI. The CDR3 runs 15 residues.